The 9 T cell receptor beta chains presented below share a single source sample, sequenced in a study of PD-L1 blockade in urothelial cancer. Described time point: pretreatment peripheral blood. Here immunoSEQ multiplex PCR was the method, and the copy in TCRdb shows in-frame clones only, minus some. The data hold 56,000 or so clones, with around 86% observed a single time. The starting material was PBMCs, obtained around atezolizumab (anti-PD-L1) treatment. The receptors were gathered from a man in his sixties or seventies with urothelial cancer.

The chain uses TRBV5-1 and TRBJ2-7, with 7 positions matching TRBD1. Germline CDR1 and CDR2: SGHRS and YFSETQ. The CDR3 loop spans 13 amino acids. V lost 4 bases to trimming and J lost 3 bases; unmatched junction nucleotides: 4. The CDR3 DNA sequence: TGCGCCAGCAGCGGGGACAGTTTCTACGAGCAGTACTTC. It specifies CASSGDSFYEQYF.

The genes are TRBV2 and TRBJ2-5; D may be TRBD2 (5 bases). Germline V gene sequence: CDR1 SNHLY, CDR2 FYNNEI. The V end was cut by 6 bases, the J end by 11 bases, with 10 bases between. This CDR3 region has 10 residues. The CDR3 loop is CASRNWEQYF. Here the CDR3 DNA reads TGTGCCAGCAGAAACTGGGAGCAGTACTTC.

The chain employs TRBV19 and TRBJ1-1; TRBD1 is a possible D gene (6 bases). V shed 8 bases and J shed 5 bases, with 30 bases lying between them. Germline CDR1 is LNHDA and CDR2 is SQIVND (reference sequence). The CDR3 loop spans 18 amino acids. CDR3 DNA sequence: TGTGCCAGTGAGGGTTTGGGGGCGCTTGTTCGGAAGGGGACTGAAGCTTTCTTT. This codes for CASEGLGALVRKGTEAFF. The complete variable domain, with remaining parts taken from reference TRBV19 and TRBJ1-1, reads DGGITQSPKYLFRKEGQNVTLSCEQNLNHDAMYWYRQDPGQGLRLIYYSQIVNDFQKGDIAEGYSVSREKKESFPLTVTSAQKNPTAFYLCASEGLGALVRKGTEAFFGQGTRLTVV.

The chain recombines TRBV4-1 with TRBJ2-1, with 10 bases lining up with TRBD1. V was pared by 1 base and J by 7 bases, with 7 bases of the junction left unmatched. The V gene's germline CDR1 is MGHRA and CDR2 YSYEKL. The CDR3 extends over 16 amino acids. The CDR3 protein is CASSQAGDRGRNEQFF. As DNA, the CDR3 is TGCGCCAGCAGCCAAGCTGGGGACAGGGGAAGGAATGAGCAGTTCTTC.

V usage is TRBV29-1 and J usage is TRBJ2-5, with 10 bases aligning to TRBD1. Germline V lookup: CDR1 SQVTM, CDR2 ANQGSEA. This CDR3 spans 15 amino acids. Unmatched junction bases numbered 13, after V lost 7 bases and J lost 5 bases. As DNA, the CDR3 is TGCAGCGGCGGGGCCGACAGGGGGCATGGGGAGACCCAGTACTTC. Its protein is CSGGADRGHGETQYF.

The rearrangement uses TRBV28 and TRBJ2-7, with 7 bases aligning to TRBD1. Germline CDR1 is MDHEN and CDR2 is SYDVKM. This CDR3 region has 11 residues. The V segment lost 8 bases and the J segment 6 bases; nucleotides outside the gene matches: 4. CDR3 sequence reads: CASYGQAEQYF. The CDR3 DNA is TGTGCCAGCTACGGACAGGCCGAGCAGTACTTC.

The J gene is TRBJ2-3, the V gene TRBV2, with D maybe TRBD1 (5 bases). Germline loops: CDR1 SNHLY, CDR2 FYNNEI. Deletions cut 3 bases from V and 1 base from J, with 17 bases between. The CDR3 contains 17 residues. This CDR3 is CASSDGSSGAGTDTQYF. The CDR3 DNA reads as TGTGCCAGCAGTGATGGCTCTAGTGGGGCGGGCACAGATACGCAGTATTTT.

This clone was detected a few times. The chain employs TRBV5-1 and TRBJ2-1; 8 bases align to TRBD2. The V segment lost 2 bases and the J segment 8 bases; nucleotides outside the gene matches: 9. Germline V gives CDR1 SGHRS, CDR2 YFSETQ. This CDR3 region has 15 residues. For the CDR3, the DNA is TGCGCCAGCAGCTTAGGAGCGGGAGAGGATGATGAGCAGTTCTTC. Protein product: CASSLGAGEDDEQFF.

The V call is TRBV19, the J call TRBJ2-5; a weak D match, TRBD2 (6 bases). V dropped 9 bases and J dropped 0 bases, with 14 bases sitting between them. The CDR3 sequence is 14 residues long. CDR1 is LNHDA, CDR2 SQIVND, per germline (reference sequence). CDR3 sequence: CARFREPNQETQYF. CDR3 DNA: TGTGCCAGGTTCCGGGAGCCCAACCAAGAGACCCAGTACTTC.